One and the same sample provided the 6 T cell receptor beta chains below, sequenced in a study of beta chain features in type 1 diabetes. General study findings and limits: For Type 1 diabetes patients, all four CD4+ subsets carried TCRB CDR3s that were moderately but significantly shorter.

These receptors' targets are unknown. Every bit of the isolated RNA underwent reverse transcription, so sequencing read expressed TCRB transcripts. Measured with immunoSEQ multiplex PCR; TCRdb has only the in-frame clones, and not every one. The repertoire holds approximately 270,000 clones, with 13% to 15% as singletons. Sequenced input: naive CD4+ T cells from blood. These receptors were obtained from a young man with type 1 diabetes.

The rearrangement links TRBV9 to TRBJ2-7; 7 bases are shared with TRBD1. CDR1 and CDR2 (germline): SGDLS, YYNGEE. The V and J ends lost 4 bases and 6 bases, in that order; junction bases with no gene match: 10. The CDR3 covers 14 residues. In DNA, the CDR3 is TGTGCCAGCAGCCTAAGAGGGACAGTCGGCGAGCAGTACTTC. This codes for CASSLRGTVGEQYF.

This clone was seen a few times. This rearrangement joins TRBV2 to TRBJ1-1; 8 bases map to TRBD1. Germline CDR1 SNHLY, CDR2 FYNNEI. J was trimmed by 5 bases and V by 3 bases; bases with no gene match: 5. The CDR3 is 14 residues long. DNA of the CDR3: TGTGCCAGCAGTGATCAGGGGGCAAGAACTGAAGCTTTCTTT. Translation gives CASSDQGARTEAFF.

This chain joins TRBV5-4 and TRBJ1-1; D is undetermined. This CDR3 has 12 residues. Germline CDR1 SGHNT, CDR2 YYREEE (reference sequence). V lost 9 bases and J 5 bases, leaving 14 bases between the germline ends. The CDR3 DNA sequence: TGTGCCACTGCCCCAGAGGCGACTGAAGCTTTCTTT. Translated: CATAPEATEAFF.

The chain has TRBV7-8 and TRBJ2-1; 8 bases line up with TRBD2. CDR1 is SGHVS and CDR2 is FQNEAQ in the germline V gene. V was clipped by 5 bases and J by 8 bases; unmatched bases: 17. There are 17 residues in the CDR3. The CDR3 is CASSPHMQSGSVYEQFF. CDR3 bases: TGTGCCAGCAGCCCCCATATGCAAAGCGGGAGTGTTTATGAGCAGTTCTTC.

DNA of the CDR3: TGTGCCAGCAGTTTATCGGGGACAGGGGCAGATACGCAGTATTTT. It is translated as CASSLSGTGADTQYF. The chain employs TRBV27 and TRBJ2-3, with 10 bases lining up with TRBD1. Per germline, CDR1 MNHEY and CDR2 SMNVEV (reference sequence). The trim removed 0 bases at V and 4 bases at J, leaving 1 base unmatched. The CDR3 is 15 amino acids.

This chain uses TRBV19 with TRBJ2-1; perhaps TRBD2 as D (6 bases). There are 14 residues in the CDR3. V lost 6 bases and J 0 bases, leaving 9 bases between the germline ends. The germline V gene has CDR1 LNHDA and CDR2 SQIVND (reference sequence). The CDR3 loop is CASSDGSSYNEQFF. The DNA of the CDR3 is TGTGCCAGTAGCGACGGGAGCTCCTACAATGAGCAGTTCTTC.